This entry concerns a single TCR beta chain. Every one of the patients relapsed after autologous stem cell transplantation (brentuximab vedotin exposure was variable). Classification of best responses gave complete response, partial response or progressive disease. This specimen comes from a study of PD-1 blockade in classical Hodgkin lymphoma. The germline gives CDR1 SGDLS, CDR2 YYNGEE. The CDR3 spans 13 residues. V was pared by 4 bases and J by 6 bases, with 5 bases of the junction left unmatched. Measured with immunoSEQ multiplex PCR; TCRdb has only the in-frame clones, and not every one. The table includes about 11,000 clones, roughly three quarters detected once.

This receptor was taken from a human donor with classical Hodgkin lymphoma. The J gene is TRBJ1-2, the V gene TRBV9, with 8 bases fitting TRBD1. Sequencing was performed on peripheral blood mononuclear cells (PBMCs), taken before the second cycle of nivolumab. The CDR3 DNA reads as TGTGCCAGCAGCACTATACAGGGGGATGGCTACACCTTC. Amino acids: CASSTIQGDGYTF.